This entry lists 30 T cell receptor beta chains sequenced from one sample in a study of cytomegalovirus exposure and HLA in healthy donors. In the PCR, 60 Vbeta and 13 Jbeta primers were used. Using immunoSEQ multiplex PCR, the repertoire was profiled, and TCRdb retains in-frame clones only, with some absent. The sample yields under 120,000 clones, 70% to 80% seen once. The sequencing sample was made of PBMCs. The receptors shown here come from a man in his fifties in good health and CMV-seropositive.

On this clone: The junction shows a germline mismatch at one end, possibly a read error. Within the sample, other DNA sequences also encode this same CDR3. This chain joins TRBV19 and TRBJ1-5, with a tentative D call TRBD1 (6 bases). Germline CDR1 and CDR2: LNHDA and SQIVND (reference sequence). The CDR3 covers 13 residues. CDR3 coding DNA: TGCGCCAGTAGTTCAGGGGATCGACAGCCCCAGCATTTT. Translation gives CASSSGDRQPQHF. Filled out from reference TRBV19 and TRBJ1-5, the complete variable domain reads DGGITQSPKYLFRKEGQNVTLSCEQNLNHDAMYWYRQDPGQGLRLIYYSQIVNDFQKGDIAEGYSVSREKKESFPLTVTSAQKNPTAFYLCASSSGDRQPQHFGDGTRLSIL.

Notes on this clone: One end of the junction is discordant with germline, which a read error may explain. The chain employs TRBV29-1 and TRBJ2-2; the D gene is possibly TRBD2 (5 bases). CDR3 length equals 15 residues. From germline, CDR1 is SQVTM and CDR2 ANQGSEA. The DNA of the CDR3 is TGTAGCGCCTCCCTTGGTGGGAGTCGCACCGGGGAGCTGTTTTTT. It specifies CSASLGGSRTGELFF.

V gene TRBV27 combines with J gene TRBJ1-1; the D is unclear. Trimming stripped 6 bases from V and 5 bases from J, with 13 bases between. The CDR3 length is 13 residues. Germline values: CDR1 MNHEY, CDR2 SMNVEV (reference sequence). CDR3 DNA sequence: TGTGCCAGCAGGCCCGCTGTGAGAACTGAAGCTTTCTTT. This codes for CASRPAVRTEAFF.

V is TRBV6-5 and J is TRBJ2-7; 8 bases match TRBD2. The CDR3 loop spans 13 amino acids. Germline V gene lookup returns CDR1 MNHEY and CDR2 SVGAGI. V dropped 4 bases and J dropped 7; count of bases not matched to a gene: 6. The CDR3 DNA follows: TGTGCCAGCAGTTCCGGGAGGGGGAGAGAGCAGTACTTC. Translated, it gives CASSSGRGREQYF.

The rearrangement joins TRBV5-1 to TRBJ2-2, with 7 nucleotides matching TRBD2. V dropped 6 bases and J dropped 5; count of bases not matched to a gene: 4. Germline CDR1 reads SGHRS; CDR2 reads YFSETQ. The CDR3 length is 13 residues. The CDR3 bases are TGCGCCAGCATGCTGGGAGGGACCGGGGAGCTGTTTTTT. This codes for CASMLGGTGELFF.

The J gene is TRBJ2-7, the V gene TRBV15, with D maybe TRBD2 (6 bases). V lost 10 bases and J lost 5, with 18 bases in between. The CDR3 sequence is 13 residues long. Germline V gives CDR1 LNHNV, CDR2 YYDKDF (reference sequence). CDR3 amino acids: CAISPAGIDEQYF. The CDR3 nucleotides read TGTGCCATCAGTCCGGCGGGGATTGACGAGCAGTACTTC.

The genes are TRBV6-8 and TRBJ1-2; TRBD1 aligns across 10 bases. Germline loops: CDR1 MNHGY, CDR2 SAAAGT. CDR3 length: 12 amino acids. CDR3 sequence reads: CSPGQGSCGYTF. The CDR3 DNA follows: TGTAGTCCGGGACAGGGGAGTTGTGGCTACACCTTC.

The chain carries TRBV6-1 and TRBJ2-2; D is unclear. Trimming cost V 1 base and J 0 bases, with 12 bases left between them. The CDR3 loop spans 17 amino acids. Germline loops: CDR1 MNHNS, CDR2 SASEGT. The CDR3 protein is CASSEGVLFANTGELFF. DNA of the CDR3: TGTGCCAGCAGTGAAGGTGTTTTGTTCGCGAACACCGGGGAGCTGTTTTTT.

This clone appeared a few times. This chain links TRBV5-1 with TRBJ1-6; D perhaps matches TRBD1 (6 bases). The germline CDR1 and CDR2 sequences are SGHRS and YFSETQ. The CDR3 spans 17 residues. V was shortened by 4 bases and J by 6 bases, with 20 bases between the two germline ends. The CDR3 DNA sequence: TGCGCCAGCAGCCCCTCCGGCGGGGGGGCGGGTAATTCACCCCTCCACTTT. It encodes CASSPSGGGAGNSPLHF.

This chain links TRBV10-3 with TRBJ1-1, with a possible D match to TRBD1 (6 bases). The CDR3 runs 16 residues. The germline V gene encodes CDR1 ENHRY and CDR2 SYGVKD. V was shortened by 4 bases and J by 4 bases, with 19 bases between the two germline ends. The CDR3 sequence is CAISVGAGERITEAFF. In DNA form, the CDR3 reads TGTGCCATCAGTGTCGGGGCAGGGGAGAGGATCACTGAAGCTTTCTTT.

The rearrangement uses TRBV11-2 and TRBJ2-3; weak D call: TRBD2 (5 bases). Trimming cost V 2 bases and J 5 bases, with 11 bases left between them. CDR3 length equals 14 residues. Germline CDR1 SGHAT, CDR2 FQNNGV. The CDR3 sequence: CASSLIGAGDTQYF. The CDR3, as DNA: TGTGCCAGCAGCTTAATAGGTGCGGGAGATACGCAGTATTTT.

This rearrangement joins TRBV10-3 to TRBJ2-3; tentative D call: TRBD2 (5 bases). Germline CDR1 is ENHRY and CDR2 is SYGVKD. This CDR3 has 12 residues. Trimming stripped 4 bases from V and 5 bases from J, with 7 bases between. The CDR3 sequence is CAISVGEDTQYF. The CDR3 region has the DNA TGTGCCATCAGTGTGGGAGAAGATACGCAGTATTTT.

A note on this clone: No conserved phenylalanine or tryptophan ends this CDR3, so it is likely a read error. The chain is built from TRBV11-3 and TRBJ1-1; D gene ambiguous. This CDR3 has 15 residues. Germline loops: CDR1 SGHNT, CDR2 YENEEA. With 1 base removed from V and 7 bases from J, the gap between germline ends came to 16 bases. The CDR3 reads CASSLGGARPREAFL. CDR3 in DNA: TGTGCCAGCAGCTTAGGAGGTGCCCGTCCCCGTGAAGCTTTCCTT.

The chain is built from TRBV9 and TRBJ2-3; D is possibly TRBD1 (6 bases). The V end lost 3 bases, the J end lost 0 bases, and 8 bases lay between the germline ends. CDR1 is SGDLS, CDR2 YYNGEE, per germline. This CDR3 has 14 amino acids. The CDR3 protein is CASSGQVSTDTQYF. DNA of the CDR3: TGTGCCAGCAGCGGACAGGTTAGCACAGATACGCAGTATTTT.

This clone was seen a few times. The CDR3 protein is CASSVGVSGLSSPYEQYF. The CDR3 DNA is TGTGCCAGCAGCGTAGGTGTTAGCGGTCTTTCCTCACCCTACGAGCAGTACTTC. J is TRBJ2-7 and V is TRBV9; TRBD2 is a possible D gene (6 bases). V was clipped by 0 bases and J by 2 bases, with 21 bases between them. CDR3 size: 18 residues. In germline, CDR1 is SGDLS, CDR2 YYNGEE.

This clone was detected once. The genes are TRBV28 and TRBJ1-2, with D unresolved. Trimming pared 6 bases from V and 4 bases from J, leaving 18 bases between. This CDR3 region has 15 residues. CDR1 is MDHEN and CDR2 is SYDVKM in the germline V gene. CDR3 sequence (DNA): TGTGCCAGCAGCCAACCCTCGAGGGCCAGCTATGGCTACACCTTC. As protein: CASSQPSRASYGYTF.

V usage is TRBV5-1 and J usage is TRBJ2-1; TRBD1 matches at 8 bases. The CDR3 contains 14 residues. In germline, CDR1 is SGHRS, CDR2 YFSETQ. With V trimmed by 4 bases and J by 2 bases, 2 bases remained unmatched. The CDR3 bases are TGCGCCAGCAGCCCGGGACAGGCCTACAATGAGCAGTTCTTC. Its protein product is CASSPGQAYNEQFF.

The chain couples TRBV10-3 to TRBJ2-5; 11 bases align to TRBD1. V dropped 6 bases and J dropped 5; count of bases not matched to a gene: 5. Germline CDR1 and CDR2: ENHRY and SYGVKD. This CDR3 spans 14 amino acids. CDR3 nucleotide sequence: TGTGCCATCAGATCGGGACAGGGGGGGGAGACCCAGTACTTC. The encoded protein is CAIRSGQGGETQYF.

This chain connects TRBV6-5 to TRBJ2-7; 8 bases line up with TRBD2. The junction had 4 bases not matched to a gene; V was cut back by 0 bases and J by 3 bases. This CDR3 is built from 15 residues. Germline CDR1 is MNHEY and CDR2 is SVGAGI. This CDR3 reads CASSYSAGGLYEQYF. CDR3 nucleotide sequence: TGTGCCAGCAGTTACTCCGCGGGGGGACTCTACGAGCAGTACTTC.

The chain recombines TRBV27 with TRBJ1-2; D may be TRBD1 (5 bases). The CDR3 is made up of 15 amino acids. CDR1 MNHEY and CDR2 SMNVEV come from the germline V gene (reference sequence). Trimming stripped 6 bases from V and 2 bases from J, with 16 bases between. CDR3 bases: TGTGCCAGCAGCCGAGAACGGGGGAGAAACTATGGCTACACCTTC. Protein product: CASSRERGRNYGYTF.

This clone was detected a few times. The chain uses TRBV19 and TRBJ1-2; TRBD1 might be the D (6 bases). Germline V gene data show CDR1 as LNHDA and CDR2 as SQIVND (reference sequence). V dropped 5 bases and J dropped 2 bases, with 9 bases sitting between them. The CDR3 spans 13 residues. CDR3 sequence (DNA): TGTGCCAGTAGTGACGACAGGAACTATGGCTACACCTTC. Translation gives CASSDDRNYGYTF.

V and J are TRBV5-8 and TRBJ2-3; D is possibly TRBD1 (6 bases). This CDR3 is 16 amino acids long. Trimming cost V 0 bases and J 2 bases, with 13 bases left between them. Per the germline V gene, CDR1 is SGHTS and CDR2 is YDEGEE. CDR3 protein: CASSLAWAGVTDTQYF. The CDR3 DNA reads TGTGCCAGCAGCTTGGCCTGGGCAGGGGTCACAGATACGCAGTATTTT.

This clone was seen at least ten times. The chain is built from TRBV5-5 and TRBJ1-2, with no clear D. Trimming took off 0 bases at V and 6 bases at J, with 15 bases between the two ends. Germline CDR1 is SGHKS and CDR2 is YYEKEE (reference sequence). This CDR3 has 15 amino acids. CDR3 nucleotides: TGTGCCAGCAGCTTGGATTCGGGTTCTATGGATGGCTACACCTTC. Protein sequence: CASSLDSGSMDGYTF. The full variable domain, completed using reference TRBV5-5 and TRBJ1-2, is DAGVTQSPTHLIKTRGQQVTLRCSPISGHKSVSWYQQVLGQGPQFIFQYYEKEERGRGNFPDRFSARQFPNYSSELNVNALLLGDSALYLCASSLDSGSMDGYTFGSGTRLTVV.

V gene TRBV19 combines with J gene TRBJ1-5; D remains ambiguous. The V gene lost 6 bases and the J gene lost 11 bases, with 14 bases spanning the gap. The CDR3 spans 12 residues. The germline CDR1 and CDR2 sequences are LNHDA and SQIVND (reference sequence). The CDR3 loop is CASSERDQAQHF. The CDR3 DNA reads TGTGCCAGTAGCGAAAGAGATCAAGCCCAGCATTTT.

The rearrangement links TRBV4-1 to TRBJ1-2; 7 bases are shared with TRBD1. This CDR3 has 15 amino acids. J was trimmed by 5 bases and V by 4 bases; bases with no gene match: 10. Germline loops: CDR1 MGHRA, CDR2 YSYEKL. The CDR3, as DNA: TGCGCCAGCAGCCCTAGGTCCAGACAGGGATATGGCTACACCTTC. Translating it yields CASSPRSRQGYGYTF.

This clone has only one observation. This sequence joins TRBV19 and TRBJ2-7, with TRBD1 matching 10 bases. Germline loops: CDR1 LNHDA, CDR2 SQIVND (reference sequence). There are 14 residues in the CDR3. J was trimmed by 6 bases and V by 6 bases; bases with no gene match: 8. The CDR3 bases are TGTGCCAGTAGCGGACAGGGGGGCCGGGGCGAGCAGTACTTC. Translated, it gives CASSGQGGRGEQYF.

The chain recombines TRBV21-1 with TRBJ2-2; TRBD2 is the table's D call and was not checked against the DNA. TRBV21-1 is shown as a pseudogene. This CDR3 comprises 17 residues. The CDR3, as DNA: TGTGCCAGCAGCAAGACTAGCGGGAAAACTGGCCCCGGGGAGCTGTTTTTT. It yields the protein CASSKTSGKTGPGELFF.

This clone was counted once. The V call is TRBV9, the J call TRBJ2-1; 9 bases line up with TRBD2. V gave up 0 bases and J gave up 9 bases; unmatched junction bases: 7. The CDR3 spans 15 residues. Looked up from germline, CDR1 is SGDLS and CDR2 is YYNGEE. In DNA form, the CDR3 reads TGTGCCAGCAGCGTAGTGGCTAGCGGGACTGGTGAGCAGTTCTTC. Translation: CASSVVASGTGEQFF.

This clone occurred a few times. The V and J genes are TRBV19 and TRBJ2-7, with 8 bases that match TRBD1. The CDR3 consists of 15 residues. Trimming took 3 bases from V and 5 from J; bases not matched to a gene: 9. In germline, CDR1 is LNHDA, CDR2 SQIVND (reference sequence). The CDR3 reads CASSISGTGLDEQYF. CDR3 in DNA: TGTGCCAGTAGTATTTCCGGGACAGGTCTGGACGAGCAGTACTTC.

The table lists this clone with a few counts. V gene TRBV13 combines with J gene TRBJ2-1; D ambiguous. The germline V gene encodes CDR1 PRHDT and CDR2 FYEKMQ (reference sequence). This CDR3 contains 11 residues. Trimming took off 6 bases at V and 5 bases at J, with 5 bases between the two ends. This CDR3 is CASSADNEQFF. For the CDR3, the DNA is TGTGCCAGCAGTGCGGACAATGAGCAGTTCTTC.